Shown below are 24 T cell receptor beta chains from a single sample sequenced in a study of blood T cell repertoires in COVID-19. The protocol was immunoSEQ multiplex PCR, while the TCRdb copy is restricted to in-frame clones and leaves out a portion. The sample records under 100,000 clones, around 76% being singletons. The specimen sequenced was peripheral blood. The receptors here all came from a woman older than 75 with active or convalescent COVID-19.

The chain combines TRBV7-3 with TRBJ2-5; 7 nucleotides match TRBD2. Trimming cost V 5 bases and J 2 bases; bases outside gene matches: 5. The CDR3 totals 14 residues. CDR1 is SGHTA and CDR2 is FQGTGA in the germline V gene. CDR3 nucleotides: TGTGCCAGCAGCGTAGGCGGGGGACAAGAGACCCAGTACTTC. Amino acids: CASSVGGGQETQYF.

The chain has TRBV6-5 and TRBJ1-2; 7 positions match TRBD1. The V gene end was trimmed by 6 bases and the J gene end by 2 bases; junction bases not matched to a gene: 0. Looked up from germline, CDR1 is MNHEY and CDR2 is SVGAGI. This CDR3 has 12 residues. The CDR3 DNA reads as TGTGCCAGCAGGGACAGGAACTATGGCTACACCTTC. This codes for CASRDRNYGYTF.

The chain links TRBV27 to TRBJ1-1; D gene uncertain. CDR3 length equals 15 residues. Germline V gives CDR1 MNHEY, CDR2 SMNVEV (reference sequence). Deletions cut 5 bases from V and 0 bases from J, with 13 bases between. The CDR3 region is CASSPRGVLNTEAFF. The CDR3 DNA sequence: TGTGCCAGCAGTCCTCGCGGGGTCCTGAACACTGAAGCTTTCTTT.

The chain links TRBV5-4 to TRBJ2-5, with 9 nucleotides matching TRBD1. J lost 5 bases, V lost 4 bases, and 12 bases had no gene match. The CDR3 has 16 amino acids. CDR1 is SGHNT and CDR2 is YYREEE in the germline V gene (reference sequence). CDR3 sequence (DNA): TGTGCCAGCAGCGGGATAGGGACAGGGAAAGGGGAGACCCAGTACTTC. Translated: CASSGIGTGKGETQYF.

V and J are TRBV19 and TRBJ2-1; D is ambiguous. CDR3 length equals 11 residues. The germline V gene encodes CDR1 LNHDA and CDR2 SQIVND (reference sequence). V lost 7 bases and J 5 bases, leaving 6 bases between the germline ends. The CDR3 sequence: CASKRNNEQFF. CDR3 nucleotides: TGTGCCAGTAAGAGGAACAATGAGCAGTTCTTC.

The table lists this clone with a few counts. This chain links TRBV30 with TRBJ1-1; D gene uncertain. This CDR3 has 13 residues. V shed 0 bases and J shed 3 bases, with 8 bases lying between them. Germline lookup yields CDR1 GTSNPN and CDR2 SVGIG (reference sequence). The CDR3 loop is CAWSVVEDTEAFF. The CDR3 DNA is TGTGCCTGGAGTGTAGTAGAAGACACTGAAGCTTTCTTT. The full variable domain, with the rest looked up from reference TRBV30 and TRBJ1-1, is SQTIHQWPATLVQPVGSPLSLECTVEGTSNPNLYWYRQAAGRGLQLLFYSVGIGQISSEVPQNLSASRPQDRQFILSSKKLLLSDSGFYLCAWSVVEDTEAFFGQGTRLTVV.

The chain couples TRBV7-2 to TRBJ1-5, with D maybe TRBD1 (6 bases). The CDR3 covers 13 residues. Germline CDR1 and CDR2: SGHTA and FQGNSA. V was pared by 5 bases and J by 12 bases, with 17 bases between. The CDR3 protein is CASSPPGQNLQHF. CDR3 DNA sequence: TGTGCCAGCAGCCCGCCCGGACAGAATCTCCAGCATTTT. The whole variable domain, remainder taken from reference TRBV7-2 and TRBJ1-5, is GAGVSQSPSNKVTEKGKDVELRCDPISGHTALYWYRQSLGQGLEFLIYFQGNSAPDKSGLPSDRFSAERTGGSVSTLTIQRTQQEDSAVYLCASSPPGQNLQHFGDGTRLSIL.

In its sample, this clone was seen once. The chain combines TRBV3-1 (or the pseudogene TRBV3-2) with TRBJ1-6; tentatively, D is TRBD1 (5 bases). The germline V gene encodes CDR1 LGHDT and CDR2 YNNKEL (reference sequence). The ends were cut back, 1 base at V and 7 bases at J, with 14 bases in the middle. The CDR3 spans 16 residues. CDR3 in amino acids: CASSQAASGGNSPLHF. The CDR3 DNA sequence: TGTGCCAGCAGCCAAGCGGCTTCGGGGGGAAATTCACCCCTCCACTTT.

The V call is TRBV28, the J call TRBJ1-4; TRBD1 might be the D (6 bases). V was shortened by 2 bases and J by 7 bases, with 17 bases between the two germline ends. CDR1 and CDR2 (germline): MDHEN, SYDVKM. The CDR3 loop spans 16 amino acids. The chain's CDR3 is CASSLMGGGLFEKLFF. The CDR3 bases are TGTGCCAGCAGTTTAATGGGAGGGGGACTATTTGAAAAACTGTTTTTT.

This sequence joins TRBV6-5 and TRBJ2-7; 10 bases match TRBD2. This CDR3 contains 14 residues. After removal of 6 bases from V and 1 base from J, the junction contained 3 bases not matched to a gene. Germline V gene sequence: CDR1 MNHEY, CDR2 SVGAGI. The CDR3 sequence: CASSRSGGSYEQYF. The CDR3 DNA reads as TGTGCCAGCAGCCGTAGCGGGGGGTCCTACGAGCAGTACTTC.

The genes are TRBV7-6 and TRBJ2-5; tentatively, D is TRBD2 (8 bases). From germline, CDR1 is SGHVS and CDR2 FNYEAQ. Trimming pared 4 bases from V and 2 bases from J, leaving 14 bases between. The CDR3 extends over 15 amino acids. This chain's CDR3 is CASSSGGGRQETQYF. Here the CDR3 DNA reads TGTGCCAGCAGCTCGGGAGGGGGCAGGCAAGAGACCCAGTACTTC.

J is TRBJ1-2 and V is TRBV27; D is uncertain. Germline-derived CDR1 and CDR2 are MNHEY and SMNVEV (reference sequence). Trimming removed 5 bases at V and 0 bases at J, with 7 bases between. CDR3 length: 13 residues. This CDR3 is CASSHSPNYGYTF. CDR3 DNA sequence: TGTGCCAGCAGTCATAGCCCTAACTATGGCTACACCTTC.

The J gene is TRBJ2-5, the V gene TRBV28; unclear D gene. This CDR3 contains 14 residues. Germline values: CDR1 MDHEN, CDR2 SYDVKM. V lost 6 bases and J 5 bases, leaving 16 bases between the germline ends. The CDR3 coding sequence is TGTGCCAGCAGCGTCACACGGTTCGGGGAGACCCAGTACTTC. It translates to CASSVTRFGETQYF.

This clone appeared a single time. CDR3 amino acids: CASSQVVRGRGEAFF. Written as DNA, the CDR3 is TGCGCCAGCAGCCAAGTCGTGCGGGGACGGGGTGAAGCTTTCTTT. The rearrangement uses TRBV4-1 and TRBJ1-1; possibly TRBD1 for D (5 bases). This CDR3 region has 15 residues. Germline CDR1 MGHRA, CDR2 YSYEKL. V lost 1 base and J 7 bases, leaving 16 bases between the germline ends.

CDR3 nucleotide sequence: TGTGCCAGCAGCAAAGCCGGCGGGGCCGGCGGAAGAAACACCATATATTTT. Protein sequence: CASSKAGGAGGRNTIYF. The chain has TRBV21-1 and TRBJ1-3. TRBV21-1 is tagged as a pseudogene. The CDR3 loop spans 17 amino acids.

The V gene is TRBV7-2, the J gene TRBJ1-4, with a tentative D call TRBD1 (6 bases). CDR3 length: 15 residues. In germline, CDR1 is SGHTA, CDR2 FQGNSA. Trimming cost V 1 base and J 8 bases, with 14 bases left between them. The CDR3, as DNA: TGTGCCAGCAGCTTAGGAGGGGAGAGGGGGGAAAAACTGTTTTTT. It encodes CASSLGGERGEKLFF.

The CDR3: CAWSATITGFLTEAFF. Here the CDR3 DNA reads TGTGCCTGGAGTGCCACCATTACAGGGTTTCTCACTGAAGCTTTCTTT. The chain couples TRBV30 to TRBJ1-1, with a tentative D call TRBD1 (6 bases). This CDR3 comprises 16 residues. Germline assignment: CDR1 GTSNPN and CDR2 SVGIG (reference sequence). The V and J ends lost 1 base and 4 bases respectively, with 19 bases between them.

V usage is TRBV20-1 and J usage is TRBJ1-2, with a weak D call TRBD1 (5 bases). Germline CDR1 and CDR2: DFQATT and SNEGSKA (reference sequence). The CDR3 runs 10 residues. The V and J ends lost 6 bases and 7 bases respectively, with 9 bases between them. CDR3 bases: TGCAGTGCCGGGGGGGTTGGCTACACCTTC. It yields the protein CSAGGVGYTF.

The chain combines TRBV5-4 with TRBJ2-3, with TRBD2 matching 8 bases. Germline V gene sequence: CDR1 SGHNT, CDR2 YYREEE (reference sequence). With V trimmed by 3 bases and J by 8 bases, 8 bases remained unmatched. The CDR3 is 14 residues long. The CDR3 spells CASSSGGASSTQYF. CDR3 coding DNA: TGTGCCAGCAGCTCCGGGGGGGCCTCGAGTACGCAGTATTTT.

In this sample, this clone turned up a few times. V is TRBV7-6 and J is TRBJ2-2, with 7 bases fitting TRBD1. V lost 5 bases, J lost 2 bases, and 8 bases stayed unmatched. Germline lookup yields CDR1 SGHVS and CDR2 FNYEAQ. This CDR3 is 16 amino acids long. For the CDR3, the DNA is TGTGCCAGCAGCGCCCGACAGGGCCTTAACACCGGGGAGCTGTTTTTT. Translating it yields CASSARQGLNTGELFF. The full variable domain, its missing parts supplied by reference TRBV7-6 and TRBJ2-2, is GAGVSQSPRYKVTKRGQDVALRCDPISGHVSLYWYRQALGQGPEFLTYFNYEAQQDKSGLPNDRFSAERPEGSISTLTIQRTEQRDSAMYRCASSARQGLNTGELFFGEGSRLTVL.

The chain recombines TRBV2 with TRBJ2-7; 10 bases line up with TRBD1. CDR3 size: 13 residues. Losses at the gene ends were 6 bases for V and 3 bases for J; bases not matched to a gene: 2. Germline CDR1 is SNHLY and CDR2 is FYNNEI. The chain's CDR3 is CASRGTGVYEQYF. CDR3 sequence (DNA): TGTGCCAGCAGGGGGACAGGGGTCTACGAGCAGTACTTC.

This clone has only one observation. This rearrangement joins TRBV13 to TRBJ2-2; TRBD2 matches at 15 bases. The J segment lost 1 base and the V segment lost 2 bases, leaving 8 bases of the junction unmatched. The CDR3 runs to 20 residues. In germline, CDR1 is PRHDT, CDR2 FYEKMQ (reference sequence). The CDR3 nucleotides read TGTGCCAGCAGCTTAAGGACTAGCGGGGGGGCGATCAAGAACACCGGGGAGCTGTTTTTT. It translates to CASSLRTSGGAIKNTGELFF.

This clone was picked up one time. The rearrangement uses TRBV5-6 and TRBJ1-2, with D possibly matching TRBD1 (5 bases). V lost 0 bases, J lost 7 bases, and 10 bases lay in between. The length of the CDR3 is 13 residues. Germline values: CDR1 SGHDT, CDR2 YYEEEE. The CDR3 loop is CASSLGRAFGYTF. In nucleotides, the CDR3 is TGTGCCAGCAGCTTGGGCAGGGCCTTTGGCTACACCTTC. The whole variable domain, filled in from reference TRBV5-6 and TRBJ1-2, reads DAGVTQSPTHLIKTRGQQVTLRCSPKSGHDTVSWYQQALGQGPQFIFQYYEEEERQRGNFPDRFSGHQFPNYSSELNVNALLLGDSALYLCASSLGRAFGYTFGSGTRLTVV.

CDR3 residues: CASSVFGTSNSYEQYF. DNA for the CDR3: TGTGCCAGCAGCGTATTCGGGACAAGTAACTCCTACGAGCAGTACTTC. The chain couples TRBV9 to TRBJ2-7; tentatively, D is TRBD1 (6 bases). V lost 1 base to trimming and J lost 0 bases, with 14 bases between them. CDR3 length: 16 amino acids. Germline loops: CDR1 SGDLS, CDR2 YYNGEE.